This record concerns one T cell receptor (beta chain) sequence. Antigen specificity is unknown. V lost 6 bases and J lost 0, with 12 bases in between. Germline V CDR1 and CDR2: MNHEY, SVGAGI. This CDR3 is 15 amino acids long. The entry originates in a study of Ad26.COV2.S vaccination and SARS-CoV-2 variants. Treatment of the sample: 19 received Ad26.COV2.S at low or high dose, single or two shots; about 5 received placebo; per-sample allocation not given. At day 63 after the first vaccine or placebo injection, samples were drawn. The individual, an adult aged 18-55 years, was a donor in Boston. Study results and caveats: Analytic work on TCR breadth and depth might have understated the full extent of total T cell responses.

Assay used: immunoSEQ multiplex PCR; TCRdb lists only in-frame clones, some missing. The sample holds a few hundred thousand clones; about nine tenths are singletons and the top ten take about 3.4%. The receptor was derived from a person between 18 and 65 years old who received the Ad26.COV2.S COVID-19 vaccine or a placebo. This sequence joins TRBV6-5 and TRBJ1-5, with a weak D call TRBD1 (5 bases). The sequences come from peripheral blood, collected in a trial of Ad26.COV2.S vaccine versus placebo. The CDR3 DNA reads TGTGCCAGCAGGCGGGGCCCCTATAGCAATCAGCCCCAGCATTTT. Protein sequence: CASRRGPYSNQPQHF.